This record looks at one T cell receptor beta chain sequence and its context. No antigen is known for it. These data originate in a study of response to subunit inactivated influenza vaccine. Study-level results: The authors offered the suggestion that each seasonal influenza vaccination recruits few new T cells.

Each CDR3 protein gets one entry after TCRdb re-called the RT-PCR reads with MiXCR. This repertoire shows a few hundred thousand distinct CDR3 sequences, approximately 14% found once; its top ten account for 8.5% to 14%. The CDR3 is made up of 14 amino acids. Trimming removed 4 bases from V and 6 bases from J; junction bases left unmatched: 5. This specimen was PBMCs from blood, taken about 11 days after vaccination. The chain combines TRBV12-3 or TRBV12-4 with TRBJ2-3; TRBD1 matches at 9 bases. The sequence was obtained from a man aged 45-65 years who received an inactivated influenza vaccine. As DNA, the CDR3 is TGTGCCAGCAGTTCGAACAGGGGGCAGGATACGCAGTATTTT. Amino acids: CASSSNRGQDTQYF.